This is a list of T cell receptor beta chains from one sample in a study of neoadjuvant anti-PD-1 for oral cavity cancer. Profiled with immunoSEQ multiplex PCR; TCRdb holds only in-frame clones, not every one. Counted here are about 42,000 clones, 77% occurring once; the ten biggest clones make up more than 4.5%. This specimen was PBMCs, taken after nivolumab (anti-PD-1) treatment. The source is a person aged 40 to 85 with oral cavity squamous cell carcinoma. The CDR3 runs from the conserved cysteine through the conserved F or W. Size is omitted from some rows. Given values are once, few, many or a class for expanded clones.

V gene: TRBV19
clone size: NA
J gene: TRBJ2-5
CDR3 protein: CASSISRGPSETQYF

V gene: TRBV6-1
clone size: once
J gene: TRBJ2-1
CDR3 protein: CASSESLAGVYNEQFF

V gene: TRBV6-1
clone size: NA
J gene: TRBJ1-5
CDR3 protein: CATRTGNQPQHF

V gene: TRBV19
clone size: NA
J gene: TRBJ1-5
CDR3 protein: CASSTGTVQPQHF

V gene: TRBV9
clone size: NA
J gene: TRBJ1-5
CDR3 protein: CASSVDVRGDQPQHF

V gene: TRBV18
clone size: NA
J gene: TRBJ1-4
CDR3 protein: CASSLPGRQAEKLFF

V gene: TRBV18
clone size: NA
J gene: TRBJ1-2
CDR3 protein: CASSPGTGSAYGYTF

V gene: TRBV5-1
clone size: NA
J gene: TRBJ2-4
CDR3 protein: CASSLIGTKNIQYF

V gene: TRBV5-1
clone size: NA
J gene: TRBJ2-5
CDR3 protein: CASSEGNQETQYF

V gene: TRBV10-1
clone size: once
J gene: TRBJ1-2
CDR3 protein: CASSEGRSRSYTF

V gene: TRBV19
clone size: NA
J gene: TRBJ1-1
CDR3 protein: CASSMGYREVNTEAFF

V gene: TRBV27
clone size: few
J gene: TRBJ1-2
CDR3 protein: CASSPGQSYGYTF

V gene: TRBV2
clone size: NA
J gene: TRBJ2-5
CDR3 protein: CASIWGTAAETQYF

V gene: TRBV7-2
clone size: once
J gene: TRBJ2-1
CDR3 protein: CASSATTRGGQFF

V gene: TRBV6-1
clone size: once
J gene: TRBJ1-6
CDR3 protein: CASLDRGASPLHF

V gene: TRBV11-2
clone size: NA
J gene: TRBJ2-7
CDR3 protein: CASSLDRGSEQYF